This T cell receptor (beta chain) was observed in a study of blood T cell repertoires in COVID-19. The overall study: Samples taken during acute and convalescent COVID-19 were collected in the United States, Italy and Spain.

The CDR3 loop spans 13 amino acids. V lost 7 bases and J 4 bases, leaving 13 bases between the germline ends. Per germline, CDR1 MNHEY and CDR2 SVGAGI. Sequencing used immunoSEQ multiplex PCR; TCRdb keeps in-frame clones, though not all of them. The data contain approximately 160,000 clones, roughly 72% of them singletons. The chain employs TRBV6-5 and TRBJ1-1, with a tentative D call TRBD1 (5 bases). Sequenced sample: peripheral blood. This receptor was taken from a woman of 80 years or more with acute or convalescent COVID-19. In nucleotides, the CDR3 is TGTGCCAGCAAATCAGGGTGGATCACTGAAGCTTTCTTT. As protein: CASKSGWITEAFF.